A selection of T cell receptor beta chains follows, all from one sample in a study of blood T cells in healthy people across ages. TCRdb passed the 5' RACE reads through MiXCR, listing each CDR3 protein once. This sample has approximately 800,000 distinct CDR3 sequences, with under 30% found just once. These data were likewise used in another study, on T cells of mothers and their children.

The sequenced sample consisted of blood. The receptors shown here come from a boy younger than 18 in good health. CDR3s include the opening cysteine and the closing phenylalanine or tryptophan. A D gene is named only where the DNA matches it firmly. Only some rows state a clone size, as once, few, many or a class for expanded clones.

size: NA
V: TRBV15
J: TRBJ1-2
D: NA
CDR3: CATSRDNGPNYGYTF
DNA: TGTGCCACCAGCAGAGATAATGGACCTAACTATGGCTACACCTTC

size: once
V: TRBV7-9
J: TRBJ2-7
D: TRBD1
CDR3: CASSPTSGGSEQYF
DNA: TGTGCCAGCAGCCCAACCTCAGGGGGCAGCGAGCAGTACTTC

size: NA
V: TRBV6-5
J: TRBJ2-5
D: NA
CDR3: CASSSTVSSQYF
DNA: TGTGCCAGCAGTTCGACCGTTTCCTCCCAGTACTTC

size: few
V: TRBV20-1
J: TRBJ2-5
D: NA
CDR3: CSARYPEPVQETQYF
DNA: TGCAGTGCTAGATACCCCGAGCCAGTTCAAGAGACCCAGTACTTC

size: NA
V: TRBV12-3/TRBV12-4
J: TRBJ1-5
D: NA
CDR3: CASSLDRRQGPQHF
DNA: TGTGCCAGCAGTCTCGACAGGCGGCAGGGGCCCCAGCATTTT

size: NA
V: TRBV5-5
J: TRBJ1-2
D: NA
CDR3: CASSPGPTNYGYTF
DNA: TGTGCCAGCAGCCCGGGACCGACTAACTATGGCTACACCTTC

size: NA
V: TRBV20-1
J: TRBJ2-7
D: TRBD1
CDR3: CSAESGTAEQYF
DNA: TGCAGTGCCGAATCTGGGACAGCAGAACAGTACTTC

size: few
V: TRBV6-1
J: TRBJ2-5
D: TRBD2
CDR3: CASSGGTSGQETQYF
DNA: TGTGCCAGCAGTGGGGGGACTAGCGGACAAGAGACCCAGTACTTC

size: many
V: TRBV6-6
J: TRBJ2-3
D: NA
CDR3: CASSYFVVASTDTQYF
DNA: TGTGCCAGCAGTTACTTCGTCGTTGCTAGCACAGATACGCAGTATTTT

size: NA
V: TRBV2
J: TRBJ1-4
D: NA
CDR3: CASRTETNEKLFF
DNA: TGTGCCAGCAGGACAGAAACTAATGAAAAACTGTTTTTT

size: many
V: TRBV7-9
J: TRBJ2-1
D: TRBD1
CDR3: CASSIPFSRQGDIYEQFF
DNA: TGTGCCAGCAGCATCCCATTCAGCCGCCAGGGGGACATTTATGAGCAGTTCTTC

size: NA
V: TRBV5-1
J: TRBJ2-5
D: NA
CDR3: CASSPSFGQDQETQYF
DNA: TGCGCCAGCAGCCCTTCCTTCGGGCAAGACCAGGAGACCCAGTACTTC

size: few
V: TRBV5-5
J: TRBJ2-2
D: NA
CDR3: CASSFGINTGELFF
DNA: TGTGCCAGCAGCTTCGGAATTAACACCGGGGAGCTGTTTTTT

size: many
V: TRBV7-3
J: TRBJ2-2
D: NA
CDR3: CASSPRGTGELFF
DNA: TGTGCCAGCAGCCCCCGGGGCACCGGGGAGCTGTTTTTT

size: few
V: TRBV7-2
J: TRBJ2-5
D: NA
CDR3: CASSLAGRWSGAGYETQYF
DNA: TGTGCCAGCAGCTTAGCGGGGAGGTGGTCAGGGGCTGGATACGAGACCCAGTACTTC

size: few
V: TRBV4-2
J: TRBJ1-4
D: NA
CDR3: CASSPGAGREKLFF
DNA: TGTGCCAGCAGCCCCGGGGCAGGGAGGGAAAAACTGTTTTTT

size: NA
V: TRBV5-1
J: TRBJ2-1
D: TRBD1
CDR3: CASSMEGTGDNEQFF
DNA: TGCGCCAGCAGCATGGAGGGGACAGGGGACAATGAGCAGTTCTTC

size: NA
V: TRBV20-1
J: TRBJ1-2
D: NA
CDR3: CSAPDNYGYTF
DNA: TGCAGTGCTCCGGACAACTATGGCTACACCTTC

size: few
V: TRBV15
J: TRBJ2-7
D: TRBD2
CDR3: CATSRGRWGGSSYEQYF
DNA: TGTGCCACCAGCAGAGGGAGGTGGGGCGGGAGCTCCTACGAGCAGTACTTC

size: NA
V: TRBV5-5
J: TRBJ1-6
D: TRBD1
CDR3: CASSLGQGLDSPLHF
DNA: TGTGCCAGCAGCTTGGGACAGGGGTTGGATTCACCCCTCCACTTT

size: many
V: TRBV7-3
J: TRBJ2-5
D: TRBD2
CDR3: CASSLSVAGGRETQYF
DNA: TGTGCCAGCAGCTTATCGGTAGCGGGGGGGCGTGAGACCCAGTACTTC

size: few
V: TRBV12-3/TRBV12-4
J: TRBJ2-2
D: NA
CDR3: CASSFRTGGAGGELFF
DNA: TGTGCTAGCAGTTTTCGCACCGGGGGCGCGGGCGGGGAGCTGTTTTTT

size: few
V: TRBV19
J: TRBJ2-1
D: NA
CDR3: CASSISQTSYNEQFF
DNA: TGTGCCAGTAGTATATCGCAGACCTCCTACAATGAGCAGTTCTTC

size: few
V: TRBV16
J: TRBJ2-2
D: TRBD1
CDR3: CASSHRDSFYSNTGELFF
DNA: TGTGCCAGCAGCCACAGGGACAGTTTCTACAGTAACACCGGGGAGCTGTTTTTT

size: NA
V: TRBV12-3/TRBV12-4
J: TRBJ2-7
D: NA
CDR3: CASSLGRGGAGEQYF
DNA: TGTGCCAGCAGTTTAGGGAGAGGGGGGGCGGGTGAGCAGTACTTC

size: few
V: TRBV6-1
J: TRBJ1-2
D: NA
CDR3: CASRDNYGYTF
DNA: TGTGCCAGCAGGGACAACTATGGCTACACCTTC

size: NA
V: TRBV30
J: TRBJ2-3
D: NA
CDR3: CAWSGLGAGPDTQYF
DNA: TGTGCCTGGAGTGGCTTGGGAGCGGGCCCAGATACGCAGTATTTT

size: NA
V: TRBV6-1
J: TRBJ2-3
D: TRBD1
CDR3: CASSRTGTGSTDTQYF
DNA: TGTGCCAGCAGTCGTACCGGGACAGGGAGCACAGATACGCAGTATTTT

size: NA
V: TRBV7-9
J: TRBJ2-1
D: NA
CDR3: CASSLTAGNNEQFF
DNA: TGTGCCAGCAGCTTGACGGCGGGGAACAATGAGCAGTTCTTC

size: NA
V: TRBV7-9
J: TRBJ1-2
D: NA
CDR3: CASSSTESEVDYGYTF
DNA: TGTGCCAGCAGCTCGACAGAGTCCGAGGTCGACTATGGCTACACCTTC

size: NA
V: TRBV7-9
J: TRBJ2-3
D: NA
CDR3: CASSLTVNTQYF
DNA: TGTGCCAGCAGCTTAACGGTTAATACGCAGTATTTT

size: few
V: TRBV7-9
J: TRBJ1-4
D: NA
CDR3: CASSPRGQKLFF
DNA: TGTGCCAGCAGCCCTCGGGGACAAAAACTGTTTTTT

size: NA
V: TRBV10-2
J: TRBJ2-7
D: NA
CDR3: CASRGHTTYEQYF
DNA: TGCGCCAGCAGGGGACACACCACCTACGAGCAGTACTTC

size: NA
V: TRBV6-5
J: TRBJ2-1
D: TRBD2
CDR3: CASSYGLAGHNEQFF
DNA: TGTGCCAGCAGTTACGGACTAGCGGGGCACAATGAGCAGTTCTTC

size: few
V: TRBV6-5
J: TRBJ1-1
D: TRBD1
CDR3: CASSVRGTVAFF
DNA: TGTGCCAGCAGCGTCCGCGGGACAGTCGCTTTCTTT

size: NA
V: TRBV5-1
J: TRBJ2-5
D: NA
CDR3: CASSLVPQIQETQYF
DNA: TGCGCCAGCAGCTTGGTCCCGCAGATCCAAGAGACCCAGTACTTC

size: NA
V: TRBV20-1
J: TRBJ2-1
D: NA
CDR3: CSASGQFNEQFF
DNA: TGCAGTGCTAGTGGGCAGTTCAATGAGCAGTTCTTC

size: NA
V: TRBV6-6
J: TRBJ1-4
D: NA
CDR3: CASGEGGYEKLFF
DNA: TGTGCCAGCGGGGAGGGAGGCTATGAAAAACTGTTTTTT

size: many
V: TRBV12-3/TRBV12-4
J: TRBJ2-5
D: NA
CDR3: CASRRGQETQYF
DNA: TGTGCCAGCAGAAGGGGACAAGAGACCCAGTACTTC

size: few
V: TRBV10-1
J: TRBJ2-1
D: TRBD2
CDR3: CASSAGGARNEQFF
DNA: TGCGCCAGCAGTGCCGGGGGGGCTCGGAATGAGCAGTTCTTC

size: NA
V: TRBV18
J: TRBJ2-7
D: NA
CDR3: CASSPPGGYSYEQYF
DNA: TGTGCCAGCTCACCACCGGGAGGATACTCCTACGAGCAGTACTTC

size: NA
V: TRBV14
J: TRBJ2-7
D: NA
CDR3: CASSRVPYYEQYF
DNA: TGTGCCAGCAGTCGAGTGCCCTACTACGAGCAGTACTTC

size: NA
V: TRBV6-2/TRBV6-3
J: TRBJ1-1
D: NA
CDR3: CASSYMGAVKNTEAFF
DNA: TGTGCCAGCAGTTACATGGGGGCAGTAAAGAACACTGAAGCTTTCTTT

size: few
V: TRBV10-2
J: TRBJ2-3
D: NA
CDR3: CASSPTGTSDTDTQYF
DNA: TGCGCCAGCAGTCCAACCGGGACGTCTGACACAGATACGCAGTATTTT

size: few
V: TRBV20-1
J: TRBJ2-4
D: NA
CDR3: CSARDSHLLRAKNIQYF
DNA: TGCAGTGCTAGAGATTCACACCTCCTACGGGCCAAAAACATTCAGTACTTC

size: few
V: TRBV6-1
J: TRBJ2-7
D: NA
CDR3: CASSDSPSLPYEQYF
DNA: TGTGCCAGCAGTGATAGTCCGTCCCTGCCCTACGAGCAGTACTTC

size: NA
V: TRBV4-1
J: TRBJ2-5
D: TRBD2
CDR3: CASSRPLGRGGKETQYF
DNA: TGCGCCAGCAGCCGCCCACTAGGGCGGGGGGGCAAGGAGACCCAGTACTTC

size: NA
V: TRBV6-1
J: TRBJ2-2
D: TRBD1
CDR3: CASSVDRGRAGELFF
DNA: TGTGCCAGCAGTGTCGACAGGGGGCGCGCCGGGGAGCTGTTTTTT

size: few
V: TRBV11-1
J: TRBJ2-4
D: TRBD2
CDR3: CASSPRSGGIAKNIQYF
DNA: TGTGCCAGCAGCCCCAGGAGCGGGGGTATAGCCAAAAACATTCAGTACTTC

size: few
V: TRBV30
J: TRBJ2-2
D: NA
CDR3: CAWDTGELFF
DNA: TGTGCCTGGGACACCGGGGAGCTGTTTTTT

size: few
V: TRBV7-2
J: TRBJ1-5
D: NA
CDR3: CASSWSYNQLQHF
DNA: TGTGCCAGCAGTTGGTCATACAATCAGCTCCAGCATTTT